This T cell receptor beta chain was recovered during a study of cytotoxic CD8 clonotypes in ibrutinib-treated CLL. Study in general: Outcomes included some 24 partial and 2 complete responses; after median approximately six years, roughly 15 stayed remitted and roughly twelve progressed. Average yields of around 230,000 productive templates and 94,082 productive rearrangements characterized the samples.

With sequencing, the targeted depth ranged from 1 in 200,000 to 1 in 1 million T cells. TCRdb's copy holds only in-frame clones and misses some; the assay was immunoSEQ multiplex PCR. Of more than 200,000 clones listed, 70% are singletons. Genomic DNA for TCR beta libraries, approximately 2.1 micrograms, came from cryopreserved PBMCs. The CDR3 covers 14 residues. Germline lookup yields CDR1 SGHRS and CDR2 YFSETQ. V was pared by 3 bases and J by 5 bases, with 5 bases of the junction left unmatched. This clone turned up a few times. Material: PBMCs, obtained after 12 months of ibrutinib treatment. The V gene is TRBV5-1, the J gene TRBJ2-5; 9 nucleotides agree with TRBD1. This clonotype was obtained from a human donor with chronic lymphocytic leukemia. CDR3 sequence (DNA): TGCGCCAGCAGCTGGAGGGACAGGGCGGAGACCCAGTACTTC. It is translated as CASSWRDRAETQYF.